This TCR beta chain was sequenced during a study of a mutant IDH1 vaccine in newly diagnosed glioma (dated by TCRdb to 2020 to 2022). Regarding the study in general: Vaccination began 4-6 weeks after radiotherapy alone, or alongside temozolomide cycles in the chemotherapy-containing groups. Of the 25 to 35 patients who were treated, about 62% were male and about 40% were female, and the mean age was approximately 40 years. Before enrollment, most patients had been given radiochemotherapy with temozolomide as standard therapy, while the rest had received either radiotherapy alone or temozolomide alone. The week-35 safety follow-up was designated visit V12, and the week-47 end of study was designated visit V13. Peripheral blood samples were drawn at six visits, namely V03 (baseline), V05, V07, V10, V12 and V13. For exploratory analyses, longitudinal TCRB deep sequencing was carried out in roughly 23 treated patients wherever samples were available. Study-wide findings and limitations: It was noted by the authors that analyses of patient blood samples could not be reproduced owing to sample limitations. Changes in the top peripheral T cell clonotypes picked up by TCRB sequencing did not appear to be linked to pseudoprogression. PBMC samples for TCRB deep sequencing were selected based on availability. Vaccine-induced immune responses across multiple MHC alleles were detected in about 93% of patients.

Interpreted using the paper, the time point label stands for: week 35, safety follow-up. Each vaccine dose was 300 ug of a 20-mer mutant IDH1 peptide in Montanide, given subcutaneously with topical imiquimod. Across visits V03 through V10, patients got a total of eight vaccinations, given in weeks 1, 3, 5, 7, 11, 15, 19 and 23. Donors had newly diagnosed WHO grade 3 or 4 IDH1-mutant astrocytomas with loss of nuclear ATRX. The samples were drawn from NOA16, a multicentre, single-arm, open-label phase I trial in Germany that tested a mutant IDH1 peptide vaccine in humans for the first time. The DNeasy Blood and Tissue Kit was used to extract genomic DNA from EDTA blood for TCRB sequencing. In regard to this clone: No antigen is known for it. No clone much larger than this one lies a single base away; base qualities are absent.

The method behind the library was the immunoSEQ multiplex PCR assay. Following the manufacturer's protocol, the hsTCRB Kit was used to amplify rearranged TCR beta chain sequences. Sequencing of TCRB libraries was carried out on an Illumina MiSeq. Turning to the authors' computational methods: The proprietary platform of the kit vendor was used for demultiplexing, trimming and gene mapping. The table comes from immuneACCESS by way of TCRdb, which keeps in-frame sequences with V and J called. Part of the clones is missing from these tables; in studies checked, under half for an unresolved V gene and the rest for unknown reasons. V, J and clone size derive from that table, while D and trimming were established from the DNA sequence. The sample profile shows about 32,000 clones; over 70% of them were found once. The ten largest clonotypes hold 7.5% to 10% of the sample. The source of this sequence is a woman aged 25 to 45 with glioma. Some clones in this sample may be carry-over from other donors' samples. Specimen: PBMCs, collected from a glioma patient whose treatment included an IDH1 peptide vaccine.

The CDR3 region has the sequence CASRGAGASAHGNEQFF. The DNA sequence is given as TGTGCCAGCAGAGGCGCCGGCGCGAGCGCCCATGGGAATGAGCAGTTCTTC. The V gene is TRBV7-2 and the J gene is TRBJ2-1; the D gene is not confidently resolved. From a lookup of the germline V gene, CDR1 and CDR2 are SGHTA and FQGNSA. The cysteine opens and the phenylalanine closes a CDR3 of 17 amino acids. The kept DNA is CDR3 alone, 51 bases in frame from the first base. V is pared back by 6 bases and J by 7 bases, with 25 bases lying between the germline termini.